This T cell receptor (beta chain) was observed in a study of blood T cell repertoires in COVID-19. The overall study: Samples taken during acute and convalescent COVID-19 were collected in the United States, Italy and Spain.

Sequencing used immunoSEQ multiplex PCR; TCRdb keeps in-frame clones, though not all of them. The table has approximately 250,000 clones, more than 65% seen once. V dropped 6 bases and J dropped 2 bases, with 9 bases sitting between them. Per the germline V gene, CDR1 is MNHEY and CDR2 is SVGAGI. The CDR3 runs 13 residues. The receptor was isolated from a man aged 35 to 55 who had recovered from COVID-19. Sample: peripheral blood. V gene TRBV6-5 combines with J gene TRBJ2-3, with a possible D match to TRBD2 (5 bases). In DNA form, the CDR3 reads TGTGCCAGCAGACGGACTTACACAGATACGCAGTATTTT. This gives the protein CASRRTYTDTQYF.